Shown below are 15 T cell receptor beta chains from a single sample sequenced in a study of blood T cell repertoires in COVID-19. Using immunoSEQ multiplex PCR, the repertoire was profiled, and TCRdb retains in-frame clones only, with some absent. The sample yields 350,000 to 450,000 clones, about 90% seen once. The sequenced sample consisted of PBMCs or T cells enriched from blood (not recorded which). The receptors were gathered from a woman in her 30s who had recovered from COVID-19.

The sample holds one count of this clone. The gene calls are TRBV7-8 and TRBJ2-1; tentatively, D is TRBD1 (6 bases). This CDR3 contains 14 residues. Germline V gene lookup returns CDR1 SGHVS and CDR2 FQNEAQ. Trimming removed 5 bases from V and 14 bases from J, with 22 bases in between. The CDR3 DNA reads TGTGCCAGCAGCCCCCCAGGGGTCGTGGTCCGTGAGTTCTTC. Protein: CASSPPGVVVREFF.

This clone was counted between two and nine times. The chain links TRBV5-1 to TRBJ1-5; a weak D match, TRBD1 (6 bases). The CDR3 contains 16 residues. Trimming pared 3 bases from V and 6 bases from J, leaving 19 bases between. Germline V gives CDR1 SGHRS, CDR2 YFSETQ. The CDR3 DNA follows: TGCGCCAGCAGCTCTAGATATACAGGGCCCTTTCAGCCCCAGCATTTT. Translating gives CASSSRYTGPFQPQHF.

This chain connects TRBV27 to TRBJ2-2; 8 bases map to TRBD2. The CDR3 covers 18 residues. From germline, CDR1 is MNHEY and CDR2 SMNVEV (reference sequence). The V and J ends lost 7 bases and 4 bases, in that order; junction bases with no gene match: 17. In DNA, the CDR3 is TGTGCCAGCACCTCTCCGTCCGGGACTAGAGGTGGCACCGGGGAGCTGTTTTTT. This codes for CASTSPSGTRGGTGELFF.

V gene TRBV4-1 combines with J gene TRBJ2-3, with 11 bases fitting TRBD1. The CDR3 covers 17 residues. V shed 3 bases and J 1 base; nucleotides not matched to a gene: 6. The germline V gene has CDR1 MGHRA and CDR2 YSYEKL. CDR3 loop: CASSHNPGQGGTDTQYF. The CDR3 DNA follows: TGCGCCAGCAGCCACAATCCGGGACAGGGGGGCACAGATACGCAGTATTTT.

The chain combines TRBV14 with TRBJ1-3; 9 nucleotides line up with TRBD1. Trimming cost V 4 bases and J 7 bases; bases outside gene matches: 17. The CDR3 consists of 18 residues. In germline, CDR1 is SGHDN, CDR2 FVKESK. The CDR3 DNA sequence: TGTGCCAGCAGCCTAAACCTCCGGCCGGGACAGGGTTGGAACACCATATATTTT. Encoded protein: CASSLNLRPGQGWNTIYF.

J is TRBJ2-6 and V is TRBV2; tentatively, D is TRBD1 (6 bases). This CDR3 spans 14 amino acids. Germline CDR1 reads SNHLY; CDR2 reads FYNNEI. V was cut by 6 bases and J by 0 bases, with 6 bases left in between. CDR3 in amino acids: CASRGHSGANVLTF. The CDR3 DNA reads TGTGCCAGCAGGGGACACTCTGGGGCCAACGTCCTGACTTTC.

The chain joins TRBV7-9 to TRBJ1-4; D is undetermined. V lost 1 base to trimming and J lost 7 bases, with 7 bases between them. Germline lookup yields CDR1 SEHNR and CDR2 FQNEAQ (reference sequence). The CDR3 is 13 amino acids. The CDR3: CASSLDRAEKLFF. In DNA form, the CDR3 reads TGTGCCAGCAGCTTAGATCGAGCTGAAAAACTGTTTTTT.

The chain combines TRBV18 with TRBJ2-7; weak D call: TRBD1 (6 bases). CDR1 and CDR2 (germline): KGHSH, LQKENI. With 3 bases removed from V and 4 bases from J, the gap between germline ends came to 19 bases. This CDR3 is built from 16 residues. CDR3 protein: CASSPGRQVGIYEQYF. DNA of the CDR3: TGTGCCAGCTCACCTGGCAGACAGGTCGGAATATACGAGCAGTACTTC.

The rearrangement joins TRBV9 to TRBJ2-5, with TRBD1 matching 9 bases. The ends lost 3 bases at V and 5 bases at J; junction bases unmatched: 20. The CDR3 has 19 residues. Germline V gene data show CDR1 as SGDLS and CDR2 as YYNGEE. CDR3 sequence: CASSESTGTGPLVRETQYF. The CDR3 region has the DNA TGTGCCAGCAGCGAATCCACCGGGACAGGGCCCCTAGTTCGGGAGACCCAGTACTTC.

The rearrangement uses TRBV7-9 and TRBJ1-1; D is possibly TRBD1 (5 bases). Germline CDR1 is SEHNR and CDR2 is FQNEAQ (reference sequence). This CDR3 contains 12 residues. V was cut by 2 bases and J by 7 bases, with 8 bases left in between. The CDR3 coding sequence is TGTGCCAGCAGCTTAAGGGGAAATGAAGCTTTCTTT. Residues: CASSLRGNEAFF.

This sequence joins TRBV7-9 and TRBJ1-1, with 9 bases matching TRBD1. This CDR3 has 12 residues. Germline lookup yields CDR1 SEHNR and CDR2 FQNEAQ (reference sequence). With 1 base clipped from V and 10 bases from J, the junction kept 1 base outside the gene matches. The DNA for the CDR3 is TGTGCCAGCAGCTTAGGGACAGGGGCAGCTTTCTTT. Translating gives CASSLGTGAAFF.

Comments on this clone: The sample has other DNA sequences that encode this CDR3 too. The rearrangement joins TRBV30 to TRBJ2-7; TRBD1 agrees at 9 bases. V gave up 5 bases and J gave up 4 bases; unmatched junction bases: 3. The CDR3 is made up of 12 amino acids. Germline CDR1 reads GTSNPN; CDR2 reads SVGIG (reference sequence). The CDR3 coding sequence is TGTGCCTGGGGGACAGGGCCATACGAGCAGTACTTC. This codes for CAWGTGPYEQYF.

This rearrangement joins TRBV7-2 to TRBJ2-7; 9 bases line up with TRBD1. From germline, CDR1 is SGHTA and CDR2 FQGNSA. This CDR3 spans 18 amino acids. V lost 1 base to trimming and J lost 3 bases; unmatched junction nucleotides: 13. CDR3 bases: TGTGCCAGCAGCTTAGGGGTGGCCGGGTGGGACAGGGTCTACGAGCAGTACTTC. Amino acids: CASSLGVAGWDRVYEQYF.

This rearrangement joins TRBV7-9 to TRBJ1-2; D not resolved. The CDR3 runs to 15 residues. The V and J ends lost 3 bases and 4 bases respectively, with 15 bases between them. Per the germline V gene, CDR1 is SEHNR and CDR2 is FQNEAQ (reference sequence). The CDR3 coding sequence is TGTGCCAGCAGCTTTGGGAGGCAGCAAAGCTATGGCTACACCTTC. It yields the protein CASSFGRQQSYGYTF.

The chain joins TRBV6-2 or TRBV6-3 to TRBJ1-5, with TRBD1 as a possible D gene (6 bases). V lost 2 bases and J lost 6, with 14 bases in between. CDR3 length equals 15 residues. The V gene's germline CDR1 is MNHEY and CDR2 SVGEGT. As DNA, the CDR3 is TGTGCCAGCAGTTACCCCACGGGGGGCGGTCAGCCCCAGCATTTT. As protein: CASSYPTGGGQPQHF.